This T cell receptor (beta chain) was documented in a study of T cell changes during pregnancy in multiple sclerosis. Germline-derived CDR1 and CDR2 are SGHNT and YYREEE (reference sequence). The CDR3 consists of 12 residues. The V gene end was trimmed by 4 bases and the J gene end by 6 bases; junction bases not matched to a gene: 3. Sequenced by immunoSEQ multiplex PCR; TCRdb stores in-frame clones only, minus some. This sample carries over 75,000 clones, approximately 92% of them seen once, and the ten largest clones take under 3%. The source material was peripheral blood, sampled in the first trimester of pregnancy. J is TRBJ2-7 and V is TRBV5-4; TRBD2 agrees at 8 bases. The TCR sequence derives from a female donor with multiple sclerosis, enrolled in a pregnancy study. CDR3 coding DNA: TGTGCCAGCAGCCCGGGACTAGGCGAGCAGTACTTC. Encoded protein: CASSPGLGEQYF.